The text below deals with one TCR beta chain. The sample is drawn from a study of blood T cell repertoires in COVID-19. The CDR3 runs to 15 residues. Germline V lookup: CDR1 SGHVS, CDR2 FQNEAQ. Trimming shortened V by 2 bases and J by 3 bases, and 14 bases separated the two germline ends. As processed by the authors: Amplifying reference gene primers gave estimates of nucleated cell counts. Sequencing used immunoSEQ multiplex PCR; TCRdb keeps in-frame clones, though not all of them. V, J and clone size reflect that table, while D and trimming were determined from the DNA. The profile shows roughly 70,000 clones, more than 75% of them singletons.

The receptor's source is a human donor in a cohort sampled during active COVID-19. Sequencing was done on a sample of peripheral blood. The chain joins TRBV7-8 to TRBJ2-7; TRBD1 is a possible D gene (7 bases). The CDR3 sequence: CASSLQTGRNYEQYF. CDR3 bases: TGTGCCAGCAGCTTACAGACAGGGAGGAACTACGAGCAGTACTTC.